The 6 T cell receptor beta chains below all came from one sample that was sequenced in a study of CD8 T cells in ankylosing spondylitis. TCRdb re-analysed the 5' RACE reads in MiXCR, keeping a single row per CDR3 protein. This table holds a few hundred thousand distinct CDR3 sequences, approximately 20% found once. Sequenced material: blood, either unsorted or a sorted T cell fraction (not recorded which). The receptors were gathered from a male donor with ankylosing spondylitis or in good health (not recorded which).

This clonotype was seen many times. The chain couples TRBV27 to TRBJ2-7, with 7 positions matching TRBD1. This CDR3 contains 17 residues. CDR1 is MNHEY and CDR2 is SMNVEV in the germline V gene (reference sequence). V lost 1 base and J lost 6; bases outside the gene matches: 15. The CDR3 spells CASSLFPPTGLPSEQYF. DNA for the CDR3: TGTGCCAGCAGTTTATTTCCCCCGACAGGGCTGCCCAGCGAGCAGTACTTC.

Only a few counts were recorded for this clonotype. V is TRBV2 and J is TRBJ2-7; tentative D call: TRBD2 (6 bases). This CDR3 spans 13 amino acids. V lost 6 bases, J lost 0 bases, and 9 bases lay in between. Germline V lookup: CDR1 SNHLY, CDR2 FYNNEI. CDR3 residues: CASRASASYEQYF. The CDR3 region has the DNA TGTGCCAGCAGGGCTAGCGCCTCCTACGAGCAGTACTTC.

The chain uses TRBV29-1 and TRBJ2-7; possibly TRBD2 for D (5 bases). Deletions cut 6 bases from V and 4 bases from J, with 19 bases between. In germline, CDR1 is SQVTM, CDR2 ANQGSEA. CDR3 size: 14 residues. The CDR3 sequence: CSVASGSGVYEQYF. In nucleotides, the CDR3 is TGCAGCGTCGCATCTGGGAGCGGAGTATACGAGCAGTACTTC.

V is TRBV29-1 and J is TRBJ1-5; a weak D match, TRBD1 (6 bases). Trimming stripped 3 bases from V and 5 bases from J, with 14 bases between. The CDR3 contains 14 residues. Germline CDR1 is SQVTM and CDR2 is ANQGSEA. CDR3 in DNA: TGCAGCGTTGAGGTTGGGGAGGGGGATCAGCCCCAGCATTTT. It translates to CSVEVGEGDQPQHF.

This clonotype was counted a few times. The rearrangement uses TRBV10-3 and TRBJ1-4, with D tentatively TRBD1 (5 bases). Per the germline V gene, CDR1 is ENHRY and CDR2 is SYGVKD. V lost 4 bases and J lost 4, with 10 bases in between. The CDR3 is 14 amino acids. The CDR3 protein is CAISGQTFNEKLFF. CDR3 nucleotides: TGTGCCATCAGTGGACAGACCTTTAATGAAAAACTGTTTTTT.

The chain is built from TRBV28 and TRBJ2-5, with 8 bases fitting TRBD1. This CDR3 region has 14 residues. Germline V gene sequence: CDR1 MDHEN, CDR2 SYDVKM. With 5 bases clipped from V and 4 bases from J, the junction kept 6 bases outside the gene matches. CDR3 amino acids: CASSPDRVVETQYF. The CDR3 DNA sequence: TGTGCCAGCAGTCCGGACAGGGTAGTAGAGACCCAGTACTTC.